This T cell receptor beta chain was obtained from a study of blood T cells in healthy people across ages. The study, taken as a whole, reports: Diversity of TCR beta per million T cells declined in a roughly linear way with age.

The CDR3 contains 14 residues. V was shortened by 4 bases and J by 2 bases, with 11 bases between the two germline ends. Germline CDR1 LGHDT, CDR2 YNNKEL (reference sequence). In terms of origin and age, donors were healthy Caucasian individuals from Russia aged about 6 to 95. Total RNA was isolated from each sample in quantities of at least 5 micrograms. Concerning this clonotype: Its specificity is unknown.

A sample-barcoded 5' primer and a J-beta primer mix were used in a second PCR of about 6 to 11 cycles. MiXCR was run by TCRdb on the 5' RACE reads, yielding one entry per CDR3 protein. This sample has 850,000 or so distinct CDR3 sequences; 29% occur once, and the top ten carry around 16%. This TCR came from a woman over 75 in good health. This chain connects TRBV3-1 to TRBJ1-1; D call uncertain. Sequences were obtained from blood. The CDR3 DNA follows: TGTGCCAGCAGCCCAGAGGCGAGAAACACTGAAGCTTTCTTT. Its protein is CASSPEARNTEAFF.